The 20 T cell receptor beta chains below were found in one sample sequenced in a study of glioma-infiltrating T cells. TCR alpha and beta CDR3 regions were amplified from RNA using iRepertoire nested multiplex PCR. Via MiXCR, TCRdb re-called the multiplex PCR reads, giving one row per CDR3 protein. The profile shows some 190,000 distinct CDR3 sequences, about 31% of them singletons. The sample was glioma tissue, nonneoplastic brain tissue, or PBMCs (not recorded which). Receptor source: a human donor with low-grade glioma or glioblastoma, undergoing nonglioma brain surgery, or in good health (not recorded which).

A remark on this clonotype: A read error may explain this, as a much larger clone is one base away. The chain carries TRBV18 and TRBJ1-2; the match to TRBD1 covers 8 bases. V lost 4 bases and J lost 6; bases outside the gene matches: 4. The CDR3 has 13 amino acids. The germline V gene encodes CDR1 KGHSH and CDR2 LQKENI. This chain's CDR3 is CASSQDRENGYTF. CDR3 nucleotide sequence: TGTGCCAGCTCACAGGACAGGGAAAATGGCTACACCTTC.

Many counts were recorded for this clonotype. The V gene is TRBV6-1, the J gene TRBJ1-3; 9 nucleotides align to TRBD1. Germline V CDR1 and CDR2: MNHNS, SASEGT. Germline trimming cut 5 bases from V and 7 bases from J; bases unmatched to any gene: 9. The CDR3 length is 15 residues. CDR3 in DNA: TGTGCCAGCAGTCTAACCGGGACAGGGTTGAACACCATATATTTT. Its protein is CASSLTGTGLNTIYF.

The chain combines TRBV27 with TRBJ1-1; D possibly corresponds to TRBD1 (5 bases). Trimming removed 2 bases at V and 3 bases at J, with 16 bases between. CDR3 size: 16 residues. Germline CDR1 and CDR2: MNHEY and SMNVEV (reference sequence). CDR3 region: CASSLTPGGAHTEAFF. Written as DNA, the CDR3 is TGTGCCAGCAGTTTAACTCCAGGAGGGGCGCACACTGAAGCTTTCTTT.

There are many counts of this clonotype. This rearrangement joins TRBV6-2 or TRBV6-3 to TRBJ2-7; D is perhaps TRBD2 (6 bases). V lost 6 bases and J 2 bases, leaving 17 bases between the germline ends. There are 15 residues in the CDR3. Germline-derived CDR1 and CDR2 are MNHEY and SVGEGT. CDR3 residues: CASRNGGSGAYEQYF. The CDR3 DNA is TGTGCCAGCAGAAACGGGGGATCTGGGGCCTACGAGCAGTACTTC.

This clonotype was recorded many times. The chain is built from TRBV15 and TRBJ1-4; weak D call: TRBD1 (5 bases). This CDR3 has 15 amino acids. Germline values: CDR1 LNHNV, CDR2 YYDKDF (reference sequence). The V and J ends lost 0 bases and 10 bases respectively, with 15 bases between them. The DNA for the CDR3 is TGTGCCACCAGCAGAGATCGGGGGGGACGGGTAAAACTGTTTTTT. The encoded protein is CATSRDRGGRVKLFF.

This clonotype showed up many times. The V call is TRBV7-3, the J call TRBJ1-1, with a possible D match to TRBD1 (5 bases). CDR1 is SGHTA, CDR2 FQGTGA, per germline. Trimming stripped 8 bases from V and 6 bases from J, with 19 bases between. The CDR3 consists of 14 residues. CDR3 sequence: CASQEKGIRAEAFF. The CDR3 DNA reads TGTGCCAGCCAGGAAAAGGGGATCCGCGCTGAAGCTTTCTTT.

This clonotype occurred many times. V is TRBV7-8 and J is TRBJ2-3, with a tentative D call TRBD2 (5 bases). Germline-derived CDR1 and CDR2 are SGHVS and FQNEAQ. CDR3 length: 14 amino acids. Trimming took off 0 bases at V and 4 bases at J, with 8 bases between the two ends. CDR3 sequence (DNA): TGTGCCAGCAGCTTAGCGGACTTTGCAGATACGCAGTATTTT. Protein: CASSLADFADTQYF.

This clonotype appeared once. This sequence may be a read error, since a much larger clone differs from it by one base. This chain uses TRBV7-9 with TRBJ2-1; D is unresolved. The better agreement between TRBJ2-7 and the DNA end casts doubt on the J call. Germline-derived CDR1 and CDR2 are SEHNR and FQNEAQ (reference sequence). This CDR3 has 14 residues. CDR3: CAIRIDTGAYEQYF. As DNA, the CDR3 is TGTGCCATCAGAATAGATACGGGTGCCTACGAGCAGTACTTC.

This clonotype was observed at least ten times. This sequence joins TRBV7-2 and TRBJ2-7, with 12 bases identical to TRBD1. In germline, CDR1 is SGHTA, CDR2 FQGNSA. CDR3 length: 15 residues. Unmatched junction bases numbered 1, after V lost 1 base and J lost 3 bases. CDR3 in amino acids: CASSLGDRGLYEQYF. The CDR3 bases are TGTGCCAGCAGCTTAGGGGACAGGGGGCTCTACGAGCAGTACTTC.

This clonotype was recorded many times. The rearrangement joins TRBV7-2 to TRBJ1-5, with 8 bases identical to TRBD1. The V and J ends lost 8 bases and 3 bases, in that order; junction bases with no gene match: 3. The CDR3 sequence is 13 residues long. The germline V gene has CDR1 SGHTA and CDR2 FQGNSA. The DNA of the CDR3 is TGTGCCAGCCGGACAGGGCTCAATCAGCCCCAGCATTTT. Translated, it gives CASRTGLNQPQHF. Full variable domain (rest looked up from reference TRBV7-2 and TRBJ1-5): GAGVSQSPSNKVTEKGKDVELRCDPISGHTALYWYRQSLGQGLEFLIYFQGNSAPDKSGLPSDRFSAERTGGSVSTLTIQRTQQEDSAVYLCASRTGLNQPQHFGDGTRLSIL.

This clonotype was observed a handful of times. This chain links TRBV19 with TRBJ1-4, with TRBD1 matching 8 bases. The CDR3 sequence is 14 residues long. Germline CDR1 is LNHDA and CDR2 is SQIVND (reference sequence). With V trimmed by 6 bases and J by 6 bases, 6 bases remained unmatched. The CDR3: CASRQQGGDEKLFF. In DNA, the CDR3 is TGTGCCAGTAGGCAACAGGGGGGAGATGAAAAACTGTTTTTT. The full variable domain, its missing parts supplied by reference TRBV19 and TRBJ1-4, is DGGITQSPKYLFRKEGQNVTLSCEQNLNHDAMYWYRQDPGQGLRLIYYSQIVNDFQKGDIAEGYSVSREKKESFPLTVTSAQKNPTAFYLCASRQQGGDEKLFFGSGTQLSVL.

The CDR3 DNA is TGTGCCACCGCCAGAGGACGCGGACAATATACCCAGTACTTC. Protein: CATARGRGQYTQYF. The gene calls are TRBV27 and TRBJ2-5, with D perhaps TRBD1 (5 bases). Germline V lookup: CDR1 MNHEY, CDR2 SMNVEV (reference sequence). The CDR3 runs to 14 residues. Deletions cut 10 bases from V and 8 bases from J, with 23 bases between.

V usage is TRBV16 and J usage is TRBJ2-1, with D uncertain. Trimming left V 2 bases short and J 13 bases short, with 15 bases between. This CDR3 has 13 residues. The germline gives CDR1 KGHSY, CDR2 FQNENV. The CDR3 region has the DNA TGTGCCAGCAGCCAAGCCTTCTACAATTATCAGTTCTTC. Protein: CASSQAFYNYQFF.

This clonotype was recorded at least ten times. The chain recombines TRBV6-1 with TRBJ2-1, with D unresolved. The CDR3 is made up of 13 amino acids. Germline V gene lookup returns CDR1 MNHNS and CDR2 SASEGT. V was clipped by 6 bases and J by 1 base, with 7 bases between them. The CDR3 reads CASRGPSYNEQFF. The CDR3 DNA reads as TGTGCCAGCAGAGGCCCTTCCTACAATGAGCAGTTCTTC.

A single count supports this clonotype. Mismatch with germline at one junction end may stem from a read error. The genes are TRBV6-2 or TRBV6-3 and TRBJ2-2, with D perhaps matching TRBD2 (5 bases). Germline V gene sequence: CDR1 MNHEY, CDR2 SVGEGT. The CDR3 totals 13 residues. CDR3 residues: CASSCSFTGELLF. CDR3 coding DNA: TGTGCCAGCAGTTGCAGTTTCACCGGGGAGCTGCTTTTT.

This clonotype has ten or more counts. The chain recombines TRBV27 with TRBJ2-1, with unresolved D. Germline V lookup: CDR1 MNHEY, CDR2 SMNVEV (reference sequence). V was pared by 5 bases and J by 2 bases, with 16 bases between. This CDR3 spans 16 amino acids. The CDR3 loop reads CASSTPGASTYNEQFF. The CDR3 DNA reads as TGTGCCAGCAGTACCCCTGGCGCCTCAACCTACAATGAGCAGTTCTTC.

This clonotype was detected many times. The chain links TRBV6-2 or TRBV6-3 to TRBJ2-7, with 10 bases identical to TRBD2. CDR3 length equals 15 residues. V lost 7 bases and J lost 0; bases outside the gene matches: 6. Germline V gene lookup returns CDR1 MNHEY and CDR2 SVGEGT. The CDR3 sequence is CASIYSGRSSYEQYF. The CDR3 nucleotides are TGTGCCAGCATTTATAGCGGGAGGAGCTCCTACGAGCAGTACTTC.

V usage is TRBV6-2 or TRBV6-3 and J usage is TRBJ2-1; D not resolved. CDR1 and CDR2 (germline): MNHEY, SVGEGT. V lost 9 bases and J 7 bases, leaving 19 bases between the germline ends. The CDR3 has 14 amino acids. In nucleotides, the CDR3 is TGTGCCAGTACCACCGGATGGTCCGAAAATGAGCAGTTCTTC. Encoded protein: CASTTGWSENEQFF.

The rearrangement uses TRBV6-4 and TRBJ2-3; D remains unclear. The CDR3 consists of 13 residues. The germline CDR1 and CDR2 sequences are MRHNA and SNTAGT. V lost 0 bases and J 8 bases, leaving 9 bases between the germline ends. CDR3 sequence reads: CASSDSISGTQYF. CDR3 coding DNA: TGTGCCAGCAGTGACTCGATCTCGGGTACGCAGTATTTT.

This clonotype was recorded only once. A single base separates this from a much larger clone, so it may be a read error. This chain links TRBV5-1 with TRBJ1-1; 9 bases are a match to TRBD1. CDR3 size: 14 residues. Per the germline V gene, CDR1 is SGHRS and CDR2 is YFSETQ. V was clipped by 6 bases and J by 5 bases; unmatched bases: 8. Here the CDR3 DNA reads TGCGCCAGCATCTCCACAGGGGGCTCTACTGAAGCTTTCTTT. Translated, it gives CASISTGGSTEAFF.